Below, 14 T cell receptor beta chains from the same sample are listed, as sequenced in a study of cytomegalovirus exposure and HLA in healthy donors. Sequencing was performed with immunoSEQ multiplex PCR; in TCRdb, only in-frame clones are kept and a portion is missing. The repertoire includes 200,000 or so clones, around 88% of them detected once, and 2.9% sits in the top ten. Sequencing was performed on PBMCs. The receptors stem from a woman younger than 35 in good health and CMV-seronegative.

V gene TRBV15 combines with J gene TRBJ1-5; D might be TRBD1 (6 bases). The V end was cut by 3 bases, the J end by 7 bases, with 22 bases between. The CDR3 totals 17 residues. Germline V lookup: CDR1 LNHNV, CDR2 YYDKDF (reference sequence). The CDR3: CATSRVASNRQGQPQHF. In DNA form, the CDR3 reads TGTGCCACCAGCAGGGTGGCCTCCAACAGGCAGGGGCAGCCCCAGCATTTT.

This chain uses TRBV28 with TRBJ1-5, with a tentative D call TRBD1 (6 bases). The germline V gene encodes CDR1 MDHEN and CDR2 SYDVKM. The CDR3 extends over 15 amino acids. V lost 2 bases and J lost 2, with 10 bases in between. As DNA, the CDR3 is TGTGCCAGCAGTTTACAGGGGATGGGCAATCAGCCCCAGCATTTT. It encodes CASSLQGMGNQPQHF.

The chain recombines TRBV6-5 with TRBJ1-1, with D perhaps matching TRBD1 (6 bases). This CDR3 has 13 residues. Germline V gene sequence: CDR1 MNHEY, CDR2 SVGAGI. Trimming stripped 2 bases from V and 4 bases from J, with 8 bases between. The CDR3 sequence: CASSYRRGTEAFF. DNA for the CDR3: TGTGCCAGCAGTTACCGCAGGGGCACTGAAGCTTTCTTT.

This clone was found once. The sample has other DNA sequences that encode this CDR3 too. The chain joins TRBV28 to TRBJ1-2, with a tentative D call TRBD1 (5 bases). The CDR3 is 12 residues long. Germline values: CDR1 MDHEN, CDR2 SYDVKM. The V end lost 3 bases, the J end lost 5 bases, and 7 bases lay between the germline ends. The CDR3 region is CASSLGGYGYTF. In nucleotides, the CDR3 is TGTGCCAGCAGTTTGGGGGGTTATGGCTACACCTTC.

The chain employs TRBV27 and TRBJ2-7, with 7 bases matching TRBD2. The length of the CDR3 is 14 residues. Losses at the gene ends were 6 bases for V and 5 bases for J; bases not matched to a gene: 10. Germline V gene lookup returns CDR1 MNHEY and CDR2 SMNVEV (reference sequence). DNA for the CDR3: TGTGCCAGCAGCCGGTTGCGGGAGTACGACGAGCAGTACTTC. Residues: CASSRLREYDEQYF.

This clone was counted a few times. The gene calls are TRBV19 and TRBJ1-2; 9 bases are a match to TRBD1. The trim removed 5 bases at V and 4 bases at J, leaving 8 bases unmatched. The CDR3 is 15 residues long. The V gene's germline CDR1 is LNHDA and CDR2 SQIVND (reference sequence). CDR3 sequence: CASSPRGQGRYGYTF. For the CDR3, the DNA is TGTGCCAGTAGTCCTAGAGGACAGGGGCGCTATGGCTACACCTTC.

V is TRBV15 and J is TRBJ2-1; tentatively, D is TRBD2 (5 bases). The CDR3 loop spans 16 amino acids. V lost 0 bases to trimming and J lost 5 bases, with 14 bases between them. Germline CDR1 LNHNV, CDR2 YYDKDF (reference sequence). CDR3 amino acids: CATSRDYSGRNNEQFF. Written as DNA, the CDR3 is TGTGCCACCAGCAGAGATTACAGCGGTCGAAACAATGAGCAGTTCTTC. Full variable domain (rest looked up from reference TRBV15 and TRBJ2-1): DAMVIQNPRYQVTQFGKPVTLSCSQTLNHNVMYWYQQKSSQAPKLLFHYYDKDFNNEADTPDNFQSRRPNTSFCFLDIRSPGLGDTAMYLCATSRDYSGRNNEQFFGPGTRLTVL.

The chain recombines TRBV28 with TRBJ2-6; D might be TRBD2 (6 bases). From germline, CDR1 is MDHEN and CDR2 SYDVKM. V was pared by 3 bases and J by 3 bases, with 6 bases between. This CDR3 has 14 residues. The CDR3, as DNA: TGTGCCAGCAGTTTGGGGGGTGGGGCCAACGTCCTGACTTTC. Translation: CASSLGGGANVLTF.

The rearrangement uses TRBV4-1 and TRBJ1-3, with D possibly TRBD1 on 5 matching bases. There are 15 residues in the CDR3. The V gene's germline CDR1 is MGHRA and CDR2 YSYEKL. Trimming shortened V by 1 base and J by 6 bases, and 13 bases separated the two germline ends. CDR3 sequence reads: CASSQVGAPSNTIYF. In DNA, the CDR3 is TGCGCCAGCAGCCAAGTTGGGGCCCCCTCAAACACCATATATTTT.

The V and J genes are TRBV28 and TRBJ2-7; D possibly corresponds to TRBD2 (6 bases). The germline V and J ends were trimmed by 6 bases and 3 bases, with 15 bases remaining between them. Germline-derived CDR1 and CDR2 are MDHEN and SYDVKM. The CDR3 spans 14 residues. This CDR3 is CASRGGGIRYEQYF. Here the CDR3 DNA reads TGTGCCAGCAGGGGAGGAGGGATTCGCTACGAGCAGTACTTC.

This sequence joins TRBV27 and TRBJ2-5, with TRBD1 matching over 7 bases. Trimming cost V 6 bases and J 7 bases; bases outside gene matches: 8. The length of the CDR3 is 13 residues. CDR1 and CDR2 from the germline V gene are MNHEY and SMNVEV (reference sequence). CDR3 coding DNA: TGTGCCAGCAGCCGCAGGGGGTCAGGGACCCAGTACTTC. Translation: CASSRRGSGTQYF.

This rearrangement joins TRBV28 to TRBJ2-7; TRBD2 matches at 12 bases. The CDR3 covers 12 residues. V lost 6 bases to trimming and J lost 6 bases; unmatched junction nucleotides: 0. The V gene's germline CDR1 is MDHEN and CDR2 SYDVKM. For the CDR3, the DNA is TGTGCCAGCAGACTAGCGGGAGGCGAGCAGTACTTC. Encoded protein: CASRLAGGEQYF.

J is TRBJ2-5 and V is TRBV4-1; 8 bases are a match to TRBD2. Germline CDR1 and CDR2: MGHRA and YSYEKL. The CDR3 runs to 16 residues. Trimming at V came to 1 base and at J to 3 bases, leaving 7 bases not matched to a gene. Here the CDR3 reads CASSQVMAGGKETQYF. In DNA form, the CDR3 reads TGCGCCAGCAGCCAAGTTATGGCGGGAGGTAAAGAGACCCAGTACTTC.

V usage is TRBV15 and J usage is TRBJ1-4; 7 bases match TRBD1. V lost 0 bases and J lost 4; bases outside the gene matches: 5. CDR3 length: 16 amino acids. In germline, CDR1 is LNHNV, CDR2 YYDKDF (reference sequence). The CDR3 region is CATSRDLGQYNEKLFF. CDR3 nucleotide sequence: TGTGCCACCAGCAGAGATTTGGGACAGTATAATGAAAAACTGTTTTTT.